These T cell receptor beta chains were read from a single sample in a study of shared clonotypes between healthy human individuals. Generated by immunoSEQ multiplex PCR, the TCRdb table keeps only in-frame clones and is missing some. The sample has millions of clones; 80% to 95% are singletons. The source material was naive CD4+ T cells from PBMCs. These receptors originate from a man between 18 and 35 years old in good health. Some clones in this sample may be carry-over from other donors' samples. Each CDR3 is given with its conserved first and last residue. D genes are given only for firm matches. Size values are once, few and many counts, or a class for expanded clones, and some rows have none.

TRBV7-2,.,TRBD1,16,TRBJ2-1,CASSLVQGSQYNEQFF,TGTGCCAGCAGCCTGGTACAGGGGAGTCAGTACAATGAGCAGTTCTTC
TRBV5-1,.,TRBD2,16,TRBJ2-7,CASSLETSGNSYEQYF,TGCGCCAGCAGCTTGGAAACTAGCGGGAACTCCTACGAGCAGTACTTC
TRBV4-1,.,TRBD1,16,TRBJ1-5,CASSPQRAGGPQPQHF,TGCGCCAGCAGCCCCCAGAGGGCAGGGGGCCCTCAGCCCCAGCATTTT
TRBV28,.,.,15,TRBJ2-1,CASSAGTATYNEQFF,TGTGCCAGCAGTGCGGGGACGGCAACCTACAATGAGCAGTTCTTC
TRBV4-1,.,.,14,TRBJ2-1,CASSRPGGGPEQFF,TGCGCCAGCAGCCGCCCTGGAGGGGGCCCTGAGCAGTTCTTC
TRBV19,.,.,13,TRBJ1-1,CASSEGEFTEAFF,TGTGCCAGTAGTGAGGGAGAGTTCACTGAAGCTTTCTTT
TRBV30,.,TRBD1,12,TRBJ1-1,CAWSITGAGAFF,TGTGCCTGGAGTATAACAGGGGCCGGAGCTTTCTTT
TRBV5-1,.,TRBD2,15,TRBJ2-1,CASSSIAGAYNEQFF,TGCGCCAGCAGCTCGATAGCGGGGGCCTACAATGAGCAGTTCTTC
TRBV23-1,.,.,11,TRBJ1-2,CAREGPMGYTF,TGCGCCAGGGAGGGCCCTATGGGCTACACCTTC
TRBV2,.,TRBD2,17,TRBJ2-2,CASSRTSGREGTGELFF,TGTGCCAGCAGTAGGACTAGCGGGAGGGAAGGCACCGGGGAGCTGTTTTTT
TRBV5-4,once,TRBD1,13,TRBJ2-1,CASSRPTGEEQFF,TGTGCCAGCAGCCGGCCTACAGGGGAAGAGCAGTTCTTC
TRBV2,.,.,12,TRBJ2-7,CASTALTYEQYF,TGTGCCAGCACCGCTTTAACCTACGAGCAGTACTTC
TRBV28,.,TRBD1,17,TRBJ1-5,CASRGGTGGGLNQPQHF,TGTGCCAGCAGGGGAGGGACAGGGGGCGGACTGAATCAGCCCCAGCATTTT
TRBV5-1,.,.,13,TRBJ1-2,CASSLYRNYGYTF,TGCGCCAGCAGCTTGTACAGGAACTATGGCTACACCTTC
TRBV6-6,.,.,15,TRBJ1-1,CASSASDRPNTEAFF,TGTGCCAGCAGCGCCTCGGACAGACCGAACACTGAAGCTTTCTTT
TRBV4-2,.,TRBD2,15,TRBJ2-1,CASSQDLKREGGQFF,TGTGCCAGCAGCCAAGATTTGAAACGGGAGGGAGGGCAGTTCTTC
TRBV5-1,.,.,14,TRBJ2-2,CASSPISNRAELFF,TGCGCCAGCAGCCCGATATCGAATCGCGCTGAGCTGTTTTTT
TRBV5-1,.,.,12,TRBJ2-7,CASSQPTGEQYF,TGCGCCAGCAGCCAACCAACAGGAGAGCAGTACTTC
TRBV28,.,.,16,TRBJ1-5,CASSSTRDPRRQPQHF,TGTGCCAGCAGTTCGACCCGGGACCCTAGGAGGCAGCCCCAGCATTTT
TRBV29-1,.,.,14,TRBJ2-7,CSVVSLAKSYEQYF,TGCAGCGTTGTGAGCCTAGCGAAGTCCTACGAGCAGTACTTC
TRBV27,.,TRBD2,17,TRBJ2-7,CASSLPRGSGRSLEQYF,TGTGCCAGCAGTTTACCCCGTGGTAGCGGGAGAAGTCTCGAGCAGTACTTC
TRBV11-2,.,.,15,TRBJ2-2,CASSLLLLTTGELFF,TGTGCCAGCAGCTTACTGCTCCTTACCACCGGGGAGCTGTTTTTT
TRBV7-9,.,TRBD2,18,TRBJ2-2,CASSLTGRAGEQTGELFF,TGTGCCAGCAGCTTGACGGGTCGAGCGGGAGAGCAAACCGGGGAGCTGTTTTTT
TRBV27,once,TRBD1,14,TRBJ2-7,CASRRQGIAYEQYF,TGTGCCAGCAGAAGACAGGGAATTGCCTACGAGCAGTACTTC
TRBV5-1,.,TRBD2,14,TRBJ2-7,CASSFAGASHEQYF,TGCGCCAGCAGCTTCGCGGGAGCTTCTCACGAGCAGTACTTC
TRBV14,.,.,13,TRBJ1-4,CASSNQVGEKLFF,TGTGCCAGCTCGAATCAGGTCGGGGAAAAACTGTTTTTT
TRBV20-1,.,.,11,TRBJ1-4,CSAGGPEKLFF,TGCAGTGCTGGGGGCCCTGAAAAACTGTTTTTT
TRBV7-2,.,.,14,TRBJ2-1,CASSLAGAYNEQFF,TGTGCCAGCAGCTTAGCGGGGGCGTACAATGAGCAGTTCTTC
TRBV19,.,.,19,TRBJ2-5,CASKALAGSVPTLQETQYF,TGTGCCAGTAAGGCCCTCGCGGGGTCAGTACCAACCCTCCAAGAGACCCAGTACTTC
TRBV11-2,.,.,17,TRBJ1-1,CASSLVYRLDRNTEAFF,TGTGCCAGCAGCTTAGTATACCGACTAGACCGGAACACTGAAGCTTTCTTT
TRBV5-4,.,TRBD2,16,TRBJ2-1,CASSPGGAGLYNEQFF,TGTGCCAGCAGCCCGGGGGGAGCGGGACTTTACAATGAGCAGTTCTTC
TRBV4-2,.,TRBD2,15,TRBJ2-4,CASSELLAGANIQYF,TGTGCCAGCAGCGAGTTACTAGCGGGAGCAAACATTCAGTACTTC
TRBV28,.,TRBD1,16,TRBJ2-7,CASRPPTGPDPYEQYF,TGTGCCAGCAGGCCACCGACAGGGCCGGACCCGTACGAGCAGTACTTC
TRBV5-1,.,TRBD2,13,TRBJ2-3,CASGRARTDTQYF,TGCGCCAGCGGGAGGGCCCGGACAGATACGCAGTATTTT
TRBV6-1,few,TRBD1,15,TRBJ1-5,CASSDARTGGQPQHF,TGTGCCAGCAGTGACGCTAGAACAGGGGGGCAGCCCCAGCATTTT
TRBV19,.,TRBD2,17,TRBJ2-5,CASSPPGSGRARETQYF,TGTGCCAGTAGTCCGCCGGGGAGCGGGAGGGCCCGGGAGACCCAGTACTTC
TRBV6-6,.,.,14,TRBJ1-6,CASSYSGQNSPLHF,TGTGCCAGCAGTTACTCTGGACAGAATTCACCCCTCCACTTT
TRBV19,.,.,14,TRBJ1-2,CASSIGGADYGYTF,TGTGCCAGTAGTATAGGGGGTGCGGACTATGGCTACACCTTC
TRBV5-1,.,.,15,TRBJ2-1,CASSFDGSSYNEQFF,TGCGCCAGCAGCTTCGACGGAAGCTCCTACAATGAGCAGTTCTTC
TRBV5-4,.,TRBD1,15,TRBJ1-2,CASGEGQGANRGYTF,TGTGCCAGCGGTGAGGGACAGGGGGCAAATAGGGGCTACACCTTC
TRBV15,.,.,14,TRBJ2-1,CATSREAFGREQFF,TGTGCCACCAGCAGAGAGGCGTTCGGACGAGAGCAGTTCTTC
TRBV27,.,.,15,TRBJ2-7,CASSLARDGTYEQYF,TGTGCCAGCAGTTTAGCCAGGGACGGCACCTACGAGCAGTACTTC
TRBV2,.,.,12,TRBJ2-5,CASSPPRETQYF,TGTGCCAGCTCCCCACCTAGGGAGACCCAGTACTTC
TRBV21-1,.,.,15,TRBJ1-1,CASSKLPRGFTEAFF,TGTGCCAGCAGCAAACTTCCCAGGGGGTTCACTGAAGCTTTCTTT
TRBV5-1,.,.,15,TRBJ2-4,CASSLDSGGLDIQYF,TGCGCCAGCAGCTTGGATTCAGGGGGGCTAGACATTCAGTACTTC
TRBV9,once,TRBD2,15,TRBJ2-3,CASSSIAGVTDTQYF,TGTGCCAGCAGCAGTATAGCGGGAGTTACAGATACGCAGTATTTT
TRBV2,.,TRBD1,16,TRBJ1-6,CASSLTGGDENSPLHF,TGTGCCAGCAGTCTGACAGGGGGCGACGAAAATTCACCCCTCCACTTT
TRBV5-1,.,.,13,TRBJ1-2,CASSSTGSYGYTF,TGCGCCAGCAGCTCTACAGGGAGCTATGGCTACACCTTC